A selection of T cell receptor beta chains follows, all from one sample in a study of blood T cell repertoires in COVID-19. Profiling relied on immunoSEQ multiplex PCR, and the TCRdb table lists in-frame clones only, not all of them. Of around 140,000 clones listed, roughly 82% were seen once; the top ten hold over 12%. Sequenced material: peripheral blood. The source is a human donor with acute or convalescent COVID-19. The donor label of this sample is uncertain. CDR3s include the opening cysteine and the closing phenylalanine or tryptophan. A D gene is named only where the DNA matches it firmly. Not every row has a clone size; where given, it reads once, few, many or a size class.

j_gene	d_gene	abundance	v_gene	CDR3aa	CDR3nt
TRBJ1-1	TRBD1	NA	TRBV19	CASSLSQGRNTEAFF	TGTGCCAGTAGCCTATCACAGGGGAGGAACACTGAAGCTTTCTTT
TRBJ2-5	TRBD2	NA	TRBV7-2	CASSGAGGRRTQYF	TGTGCCAGCAGTGGAGCGGGGGGGCGAAGGACCCAGTACTTC
TRBJ1-2	NA	NA	TRBV11-2	CASSLGAAGGYGYTF	TGTGCCAGCAGCTTAGGCGCCGCCGGAGGCTATGGCTACACCTTC
TRBJ2-1	TRBD2	once	TRBV7-9	CASSPGGSSYNEQFF	TGTGCCAGCAGCCCGGGCGGGAGCTCCTACAATGAGCAGTTCTTC
TRBJ2-7	NA	NA	TRBV2	CASSGPGLTYEQYF	TGTGCCAGCAGTGGGCCGGGACTGACCTACGAGCAGTACTTC
TRBJ1-3	TRBD1	few	TRBV6-6	CASSSALTGRGNTIYF	TGTGCCAGCAGTTCCGCCTTGACAGGGCGGGGAAACACCATATATTTT
TRBJ2-2	NA	NA	TRBV12-5	CASGFQGPNTGELFF	TGTGCTAGTGGTTTTCAGGGCCCGAACACCGGGGAGCTGTTTTTT
TRBJ1-2	NA	NA	TRBV19	CASSPRQYGYTF	TGTGCCAGTAGTCCAAGACAGTATGGCTACACCTTC
TRBJ1-1	TRBD1	NA	TRBV30	CAWRPRTGGGFEAFF	TGTGCCTGGAGACCCCGGACAGGGGGCGGTTTTGAAGCTTTCTTT
TRBJ1-6	TRBD1	once	TRBV9	CASSVDRGRNSPLHF	TGTGCCAGCAGCGTAGACAGGGGACGGAATTCACCCCTCCACTTT
TRBJ2-1	NA	NA	TRBV2	CASSRQANHEQFF	TGTGCCAGCAGCCGCCAGGCTAACCATGAGCAGTTCTTC
TRBJ1-2	NA	NA	TRBV9	CAPSNFWGREDGYTF	TGTGCCCCTTCTAATTTTTGGGGCAGGGAGGATGGCTACACCTTC
TRBJ2-3	TRBD2	NA	TRBV9	CASSSASGRLGQYF	TGTGCCAGCAGCTCGGCTAGCGGGCGCCTTGGGCAGTATTTT
TRBJ2-5	NA	few	TRBV10-3	CAISGGETQYF	TGTGCCATCAGCGGTGGAGAGACCCAGTACTTC
TRBJ1-2	NA	NA	TRBV5-1	CASSRGEGYGYTF	TGCGCCAGCAGCCGCGGTGAGGGCTATGGCTACACCTTC
TRBJ1-2	NA	NA	TRBV6-4	CASRTGYGYTF	TGTGCCAGCAGGACGGGGTATGGCTACACCTTC
TRBJ2-1	TRBD2	NA	TRBV7-9	CASSSPGGILREQFF	TGTGCCAGCAGCTCCCCGGGGGGGATTCTACGTGAGCAGTTCTTC
TRBJ2-5	NA	once	TRBV5-6	CASSLKFSGIQETQYF	TGTGCCAGCAGCTTGAAGTTTTCGGGAATCCAAGAGACCCAGTACTTC
TRBJ1-2	TRBD1	NA	TRBV2	CASSDGTGGKSGYTF	TGTGCCAGCAGTGATGGGACAGGGGGCAAATCTGGCTACACCTTC
TRBJ1-2	NA	once	TRBV6-1	CASSEAGRDGYTF	TGTGCCAGCAGTGAAGCGGGGAGGGATGGCTACACCTTC
TRBJ1-1	TRBD1	once	TRBV3-1/TRBV3-2	CASSPWDRGTEAFF	TGTGCCAGCAGCCCCTGGGACAGGGGCACTGAAGCTTTCTTT
TRBJ1-6	NA	NA	TRBV11-2	CASSLDGGTLHF	TGTGCCAGCAGCTTAGATGGCGGCACCCTCCACTTT
TRBJ2-7	TRBD1	NA	TRBV6-6	CASSYSSQGQGNEQYF	TGTGCCAGCAGTTACTCCTCCCAGGGACAGGGGAACGAGCAGTACTTC
TRBJ1-6	TRBD1	NA	TRBV7-6	CASSPRMGQGNHSPLHF	TGTGCCAGCAGCCCGCGTATGGGACAGGGGAACCATTCACCCCTCCACTTT
TRBJ1-1	NA	NA	TRBV29-1	CSVNQPSVNTEAFF	TGCAGCGTAAATCAACCTTCAGTGAACACTGAAGCTTTCTTT
TRBJ2-1	NA	NA	TRBV11-1	CASSLYSRGSYNEQFF	TGTGCCAGCAGCTTATACTCCAGGGGTTCCTACAATGAGCAGTTCTTC
TRBJ2-3	TRBD2	NA	TRBV2	CASSATPSGAPRTQYF	TGTGCCAGCAGTGCGACCCCTAGCGGGGCCCCCCGGACGCAGTATTTT
TRBJ1-1	TRBD1	once	TRBV10-2	CASRYRGSNTEAFF	TGCGCCAGCAGATACAGGGGCTCGAACACTGAAGCTTTCTTT
TRBJ2-5	NA	NA	TRBV19	CASSIDRRETQYF	TGTGCCAGTAGTATAGATAGGCGGGAGACCCAGTACTTC
TRBJ1-2	TRBD1	NA	TRBV19	CASRIRDRGPDGYTF	TGTGCCAGTAGGATCCGGGACAGGGGGCCCGATGGCTACACCTTC
TRBJ1-5	TRBD1	once	TRBV11-2	CASSSRDRGKLWINQPQHF	TGTGCCAGCAGCTCGAGGGACAGGGGGAAACTTTGGATCAATCAGCCCCAGCATTTT
TRBJ1-2	NA	NA	TRBV19	CASSIGTDGTGYTF	TGTGCCAGTAGTATAGGGACAGACGGAACAGGCTACACCTTC
TRBJ1-5	NA	few	TRBV7-2	CASSWGLLNQPQHF	TGTGCCAGCAGTTGGGGACTCCTCAATCAGCCCCAGCATTTT
TRBJ2-1	NA	NA	TRBV2	CASSLGRSYNEQFF	TGTGCCAGCAGCCTCGGGAGATCCTACAATGAGCAGTTCTTC
TRBJ1-1	TRBD1	NA	TRBV30	CAWSRQGYTEAFF	TGTGCCTGGAGTCGACAGGGGTACACTGAAGCTTTCTTT
TRBJ2-7	TRBD1	NA	TRBV7-3	CASSLADRGYNEQYF	TGTGCCAGCAGCTTGGCGGACAGGGGGTACAACGAGCAGTACTTC
TRBJ2-7	TRBD1	NA	TRBV5-1	CASRSSGTGTDEQYF	TGCGCCAGCAGGTCCTCCGGGACAGGGACCGACGAGCAGTACTTC
TRBJ1-5	TRBD1	NA	TRBV12-3/TRBV12-4	CASTRGQNQPQHF	TGTGCCAGCACCAGGGGGCAAAATCAGCCCCAGCATTTT
TRBJ1-6	TRBD1	NA	TRBV4-3	CASSRGQPNSPLHF	TGCGCCAGCAGCCGGGGACAGCCGAATTCACCCCTCCACTTT
TRBJ1-5	NA	NA	TRBV2	CASRRTESNQPQHF	TGTGCCAGCAGACGGACAGAAAGCAATCAGCCCCAGCATTTT
TRBJ1-6	NA	NA	TRBV19	CASSIPGYNSPLHF	TGTGCCAGTAGTATCCCAGGCTATAATTCACCCCTCCACTTT
TRBJ2-2	NA	NA	TRBV7-7	CASSLAGAGELFF	TGTGCTAGCAGCTTAGCAGGAGCCGGGGAGCTGTTTTTT
TRBJ1-1	NA	few	TRBV19	CASSMSNTEAFF	TGTGCCAGTAGTATGAGTAACACTGAAGCTTTCTTT
TRBJ1-6	NA	NA	TRBV19	CATRGGRSSYNSPLHF	TGTGCCACCAGGGGTGGGCGTAGCTCCTATAATTCACCCCTCCACTTT
TRBJ2-1	NA	NA	TRBV5-1	CASSRGGSSYNEQFF	TGCGCCAGCAGCCGAGGGGGAAGCTCCTACAATGAGCAGTTCTTC
TRBJ2-2	TRBD1	NA	TRBV5-1	CASTYTTGSTGELFF	TGCGCCAGCACCTATACGACAGGGTCCACCGGGGAGCTGTTTTTT
TRBJ2-7	NA	NA	TRBV4-1	CASSQDVARVIYEQYF	TGCGCCAGCAGCCAAGATGTAGCCAGGGTAATCTACGAGCAGTACTTC
TRBJ1-2	TRBD1	few	TRBV14	CASSQIQGATSGYTF	TGTGCCAGCAGCCAAATACAGGGGGCAACTAGTGGCTACACCTTC
TRBJ1-3	NA	NA	TRBV7-9	CASTKNGVGQGRRNTIYF	TGTGCCAGCACCAAAAACGGGGTAGGGCAGGGGCGACGAAACACCATATATTTT
TRBJ2-3	NA	NA	TRBV30	CAWSVGGGGYTDTQYF	TGTGCCTGGAGTGTGGGAGGGGGAGGTTATACAGATACGCAGTATTTT
TRBJ2-7	TRBD2	NA	TRBV9	CASSVTSGPYEQYF	TGTGCCAGCAGCGTGACTAGCGGCCCCTACGAGCAGTACTTC
TRBJ1-6	TRBD1	NA	TRBV6-5	CASRAGTGTAPLHF	TGTGCCAGCAGAGCCGGGACAGGGACTGCTCCCCTCCACTTT
TRBJ1-2	NA	NA	TRBV27	CATYERGGYTF	TGTGCCACCTATGAAAGAGGTGGCTACACCTTC
TRBJ1-1	NA	NA	TRBV9	CASSVVTAENTEAFF	TGTGCCAGCAGCGTAGTCACAGCCGAGAACACTGAAGCTTTCTTT